This T cell receptor beta chain originates from a study of CXCR3-negative and CXCR3-positive naive CD8 T cells. The CDR3 has 16 amino acids. Germline V CDR1 and CDR2: LGHNA, YSLEER. Comments on this clonotype: Its specificity is unknown.

Whole-study results and caveats: Hydrophobicity was higher for TRB CDR3s found in CXCR3-positive naive cells than in CXCR3-negative naive cells.

TRB cDNA was prepared as libraries by UMI-labeled 5' RACE. With the 5' RACE reads reprocessed, TCRdb shows one record per CDR3 protein and no DNA. The sample data list about 130,000 distinct CDR3 sequences. What was sequenced was naive CXCR3- CD8+ T cells from blood. This sample's subset: CD45RO-CCR7+CD27+CD95- naive CD8+ T cells lacking CXCR3 (TNR3-). The TCR originated in a human donor in good health. Some clones in this sample may be carry-over from other donors' samples. The chain has TRBV4-3 and TRBJ2-5; TCRdb names TRBD2, which stays unverified in the absence of DNA. CDR3 sequence: CASSQETSRPQETQYF.